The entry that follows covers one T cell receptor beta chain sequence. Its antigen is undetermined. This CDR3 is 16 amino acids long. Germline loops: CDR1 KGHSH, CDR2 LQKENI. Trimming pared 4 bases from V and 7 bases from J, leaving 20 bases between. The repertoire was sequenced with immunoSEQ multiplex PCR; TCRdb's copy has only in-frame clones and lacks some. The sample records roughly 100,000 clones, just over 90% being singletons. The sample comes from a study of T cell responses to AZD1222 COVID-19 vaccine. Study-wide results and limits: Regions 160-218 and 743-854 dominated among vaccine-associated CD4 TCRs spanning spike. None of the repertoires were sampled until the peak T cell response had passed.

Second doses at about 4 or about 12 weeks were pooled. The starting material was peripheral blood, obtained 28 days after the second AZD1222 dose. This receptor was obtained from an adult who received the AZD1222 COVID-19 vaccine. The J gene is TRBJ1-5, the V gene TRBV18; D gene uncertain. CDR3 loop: CASSLNDWQSGQPQHF. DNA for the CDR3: TGTGCCAGCTCACTAAACGACTGGCAGTCGGGCCAGCCCCAGCATTTT. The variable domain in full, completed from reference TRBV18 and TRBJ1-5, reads NAGVMQNPRHLVRRRGQEARLRCSPMKGHSHVYWYRQLPEEGLKFMVYLQKENIIDESGMPKERFSAEFPKEGPSILRIQQVVRGDSAAYFCASSLNDWQSGQPQHFGDGTRLSIL.